Shown below are 27 T cell receptor beta chains from a single sample sequenced in a study of T cells expressing NK-cell markers. TCRdb reanalyzed the 5' RACE reads, giving one entry per CDR3 protein sequence and no DNA. The specimen's table records roughly 180,000 distinct CDR3 sequences. The sample was blood T cells: a sorted CD56 or NKG2C T cell subset, CD4+ or CD8+ T cells, or bulk PBMC T cells (not recorded which). The receptors shown here come from a man aged 18-75 years in good health.

The chain recombines TRBV9 with TRBJ1-2. CDR1 SGDLS and CDR2 YYNGEE come from the germline V gene. CDR3 size: 15 residues. CDR3 sequence reads: CASSALLAGGYGYTF. Filled out from reference TRBV9 and TRBJ1-2, the complete variable domain reads DSGVTQTPKHLITATGQRVTLRCSPRSGDLSVYWYQQSLDQGLQFLIQYYNGEERAKGNILERFSAQQFPDLHSELNLSSLELGDSALYFCASSALLAGGYGYTFGSGTRLTVV.

The CDR3 region is CRFRPARIDGGVYEQYF. The rearrangement joins TRBV20-1 to TRBJ2-7; absent DNA, TCRdb's TRBD1 call cannot be checked. Germline V gene lookup returns CDR1 DFQATT and CDR2 SNEGSKA (reference sequence). The CDR3 extends over 17 amino acids.

The chain uses TRBV19 and TRBJ1-1. The CDR3 covers 13 residues. The germline gives CDR1 LNHDA, CDR2 SQIVND (reference sequence). CDR3 region: CASGVTMNTEAFF.

The chain couples TRBV15 to TRBJ2-3; TCRdb gives TRBD1 as the D gene, but with no DNA this cannot be confirmed. This CDR3 has 13 amino acids. The germline V gene has CDR1 LNHNV and CDR2 YYDKDF (reference sequence). This chain's CDR3 is CATSRGAGDTQYF.

The genes are TRBV9 and TRBJ2-5; the TRBD1 assignment by TCRdb is unverifiable without DNA. Germline lookup yields CDR1 SGDLS and CDR2 YYNGEE. There are 16 residues in the CDR3. CDR3 loop: CASSGNPGVYQETQYF.

The chain has TRBV15 and TRBJ2-2; the TRBD1 assignment by TCRdb is unverifiable without DNA. The germline V gene has CDR1 LNHNV and CDR2 YYDKDF (reference sequence). The CDR3 consists of 16 residues. The CDR3 loop reads CATSRDWAGGIGELFF.

The chain employs TRBV7-9 and TRBJ2-7; lacking DNA, the TRBD2 call made by TCRdb goes unchecked. The germline gives CDR1 SEHNR, CDR2 FQNEAQ (reference sequence). This CDR3 has 14 amino acids. This CDR3 reads CASSPGRQDYEQYF. The full variable domain, with the rest looked up from reference TRBV7-9 and TRBJ2-7, is DTGVSQNPRHKITKRGQNVTFRCDPISEHNRLYWYRQTLGQGPEFLTYFQNEAQLEKSRLLSDRFSAERPKGSFSTLEIQRTEQGDSAMYLCASSPGRQDYEQYFGPGTRLTVT.

This chain connects TRBV27 to TRBJ2-7. Looked up from germline, CDR1 is MNHEY and CDR2 is SMNVEV (reference sequence). This CDR3 is 12 amino acids long. This CDR3 is CASSDITYEQYF.

The rearrangement links TRBV4-1 to TRBJ2-1. This CDR3 comprises 13 residues. The V gene's germline CDR1 is MGHRA and CDR2 YSYEKL. The CDR3 is CASSPYIGNEQFF.

The V gene is TRBV28, the J gene TRBJ2-4; TCRdb reports TRBD1, a call that lacks DNA to check it against. Germline V gene data show CDR1 as MDHEN and CDR2 as SYDVKM. This CDR3 comprises 21 residues. The CDR3 spells CASTHHDRAERGWFDKNIQYF.

The chain carries TRBV6-4 and TRBJ2-3; lacking DNA, the TRBD2 call made by TCRdb goes unchecked. From germline, CDR1 is MRHNA and CDR2 SNTAGT. The CDR3 has 19 residues. The CDR3 sequence is CASSPFSGTSGVSTDTQYF.

The CDR3 protein is CASSQEIIRDNSPLHF. The chain employs TRBV4-2 and TRBJ1-6. Germline lookup yields CDR1 LGHNA and CDR2 YNFKEQ. This CDR3 region has 16 residues.

The CDR3 loop reads CASSPGEPPYNYGYTF. The chain is built from TRBV3-1 and TRBJ1-2; TCRdb gives TRBD1 as the D gene, but with no DNA this cannot be confirmed. The CDR3 consists of 16 residues. Germline lookup yields CDR1 LGHDT and CDR2 YNNKEL (reference sequence).

The rearrangement joins TRBV4-1 to TRBJ2-7. This CDR3 has 13 amino acids. Germline assignment: CDR1 MGHRA and CDR2 YSYEKL. The CDR3 loop reads CASSQAENYEQYF.

The chain combines TRBV27 with TRBJ1-5; TCRdb's assignment of TRBD1 cannot be checked, as there is no DNA. The CDR3 contains 14 residues. Germline CDR1 MNHEY, CDR2 SMNVEV (reference sequence). The CDR3 loop reads CASSYGIGGQPQHF.

The chain has TRBV10-3 and TRBJ1-2; TCRdb designates TRBD1, a call that cannot be tested without DNA. The CDR3 has 14 residues. Germline CDR1 is ENHRY and CDR2 is SYGVKD. Here the CDR3 reads CAIRGQGADYGYTF.

This rearrangement joins TRBV7-9 to TRBJ1-3; the TCRdb D gene call, TRBD1, has no DNA to confirm it. CDR1 SEHNR and CDR2 FQNEAQ come from the germline V gene (reference sequence). CDR3 length: 17 residues. This CDR3 reads CASSLPLRASDGNTIYF.

The rearrangement joins TRBV7-6 to TRBJ2-5. CDR1 is SGHVS and CDR2 is FNYEAQ in the germline V gene. This CDR3 contains 16 residues. CDR3 sequence reads: CASSPNPDGYQETQYF. The entire variable domain, with the rest obtained from reference TRBV7-6 and TRBJ2-5, is as follows: GAGVSQSPRYKVTKRGQDVALRCDPISGHVSLYWYRQALGQGPEFLTYFNYEAQQDKSGLPNDRFSAERPEGSISTLTIQRTEQRDSAMYRCASSPNPDGYQETQYFGPGTRLLVL.

The rearrangement joins TRBV9 to TRBJ2-7. The CDR3 has 14 residues. Germline lookup yields CDR1 SGDLS and CDR2 YYNGEE. This chain's CDR3 is CASSVDGGPLEQYF.

The rearrangement uses TRBV9 and TRBJ2-3; TCRdb gives TRBD1 as the D gene, but with no DNA this cannot be confirmed. This CDR3 contains 14 residues. CDR1 and CDR2 (germline): SGDLS, YYNGEE. The CDR3 spells CASSGRDSTDTQYF.

The genes are TRBV27 and TRBJ1-1; the D call from TCRdb, TRBD1, cannot be confirmed without DNA. Germline assignment: CDR1 MNHEY and CDR2 SMNVEV (reference sequence). The CDR3 is made up of 13 amino acids. CDR3 region: CASKLGVTTEAFF.

This chain uses TRBV25-1 with TRBJ2-3; TCRdb returns TRBD1, unconfirmable since there is no DNA. The CDR3 runs 11 residues. The germline CDR1 and CDR2 sequences are MGHDK and SYGVNS. CDR3: CASSESGQLYF.

The chain couples TRBV7-9 to TRBJ2-5; TCRdb gives TRBD1 as the D gene, but with no DNA this cannot be confirmed. Germline assignment: CDR1 SEHNR and CDR2 FQNEAQ (reference sequence). The CDR3 is made up of 16 amino acids. The CDR3 loop reads CASSPRRGATQETQYF.

The chain employs TRBV4-2 and TRBJ2-7; TCRdb's D call, TRBD1, is unchecked because there is no DNA. The CDR3 is made up of 14 amino acids. Per the germline V gene, CDR1 is LGHNA and CDR2 is YNFKEQ. The CDR3 reads CASSPGTALYEQYF.

This chain joins TRBV7-2 and TRBJ1-5; TCRdb calls TRBD1, which cannot be checked without DNA. Germline V gene sequence: CDR1 SGHTA, CDR2 FQGNSA. The CDR3 length is 15 residues. The CDR3 protein is CASSFAGEYNQPQHF.

The rearrangement joins TRBV5-4 to TRBJ2-7. Germline lookup yields CDR1 SGHNT and CDR2 YYREEE (reference sequence). This CDR3 comprises 15 residues. The CDR3 region is CASSLTPRFSYEQYF.

This chain connects TRBV15 to TRBJ2-3. Germline CDR1 reads LNHNV; CDR2 reads YYDKDF (reference sequence). The CDR3 totals 14 residues. The CDR3 region is CATSRDYSTDTQYF.